These 5 T cell receptor beta chains were sequenced from one sample in a study of tumor-infiltrating lymphocytes in localized non-small cell lung cancer. Profiling relied on immunoSEQ multiplex PCR, and the TCRdb table lists in-frame clones only, not all of them. In the table there are more than 7,000 clones, 60% to 70% of which are singletons. Sequenced input: uninvolved lung tissue not adjacent to the tumor. The receptors come from a human donor with non-small cell lung cancer.

This chain links TRBV19 with TRBJ2-1; D may be TRBD1 or TRBD2 (5 bases each). CDR3 size: 16 residues. Between the trimmed V and J ends, which lost 1 base and 0 bases, there was a span of 10 bases. Germline loops: CDR1 LNHDA, CDR2 SQIVND (reference sequence). As DNA, the CDR3 is TGTGCCAGTAGTATAGGGTGGGGGAGCTCCTACAATGAGCAGTTCTTC. Translating it yields CASSIGWGSSYNEQFF.

This chain uses TRBV4-3 with TRBJ1-2; tentative D call: TRBD1 (5 bases). There are 16 residues in the CDR3. Germline V gene sequence: CDR1 LGHNA, CDR2 YSLEER. The V gene lost 0 bases and the J gene lost 6 bases, with 17 bases spanning the gap. The CDR3 DNA reads TGCGCCAGCAGCCAAGATCGGGCGGTTAGAGGGGATGGCTACACCTTC. This codes for CASSQDRAVRGDGYTF.

The chain recombines TRBV4-3 with TRBJ1-1; no reliable D call. Germline V gives CDR1 LGHNA, CDR2 YSLEER. The V end lost 1 base, the J end lost 8 bases, and 11 bases lay between the germline ends. CDR3 length equals 13 residues. This CDR3 is CASSQVRGLEAFF. In nucleotides, the CDR3 is TGCGCCAGCAGCCAAGTCCGTGGGCTAGAAGCTTTCTTT.

The rearrangement uses TRBV27 and TRBJ2-2, with 11 bases lining up with TRBD2. V gave up 3 bases and J gave up 5 bases; unmatched junction bases: 17. In germline, CDR1 is MNHEY, CDR2 SMNVEV (reference sequence). The CDR3 contains 20 residues. The CDR3 sequence is CASSFWLRSSGRARTGELFF. CDR3 nucleotide sequence: TGTGCCAGCAGTTTCTGGTTGCGTAGTAGCGGGAGGGCCAGGACCGGGGAGCTGTTTTTT.

In regard to this clone: The sample carries other DNA sequences with the same CDR3. This sequence joins TRBV5-1 and TRBJ2-7, with D possibly matching TRBD1 (6 bases). The CDR3 runs to 14 residues. V was shortened by 0 bases and J by 3 bases, with 10 bases between the two germline ends. The V gene's germline CDR1 is SGHRS and CDR2 YFSETQ. The CDR3 DNA reads as TGCGCCAGCAGCTTGGGAGGGGGATTCTACGAGCAGTACTTC. Protein sequence: CASSLGGGFYEQYF.